The clone carrying this TCR beta chain has a handful of counts. Its target is unknown. TCRB transcripts that were expressed got sequenced, as all of the isolated RNA had been reverse transcribed. Measured with immunoSEQ multiplex PCR; TCRdb has only the in-frame clones, and not every one. The sample holds fewer than 300,000 clones, about a fifth seen once. This sample is drawn from a study of beta chain features in type 1 diabetes. Whole-study findings and limits: Moderate but significant shortening of TCRB CDR3s was recorded in all four CD4+ subsets from Type 1 diabetes patients.

The germline gives CDR1 SQVTM, CDR2 ANQGSEA. The CDR3 is made up of 13 amino acids. Trimming took 3 bases from V and 3 from J, leaving 11 bases between them. Donors underwent one heparinised blood draw, approximately 120 mL on average. This TCR derives from a woman aged 40-49 years with type 1 diabetes. This chain connects TRBV29-1 to TRBJ2-5; D is undetermined. The sample was naive CD4+ T cells from blood. Here the CDR3 reads CSVDPGPKETQYF. The CDR3, as DNA: TGCAGCGTTGATCCGGGTCCGAAAGAGACCCAGTACTTC.